These T cell receptor beta chains were read from a single sample in a study of blood T cell repertoires in COVID-19. Only in-frame clones appear in the TCRdb table, and some are missing; sequencing was by immunoSEQ multiplex PCR. The top ten clones hold approximately 7.2% of a sample with about 59,000 clones, 80% of them seen once. What was sequenced was peripheral blood. The receptor set was obtained from a man in his sixties with acute or convalescent COVID-19. Both conserved end residues are part of each CDR3. The D gene is left open where the match is weak. Rows may omit the clone size; those that give it use once, few, many or a size class.

d_gene: .; v_gene: TRBV28; abundance: .; j_gene: TRBJ1-2; CDR3aa: CASSLRTANYGYTF; CDR3nt: TGTGCCAGCAGTCTCCGGACAGCTAACTATGGCTACACCTTC
d_gene: .; v_gene: TRBV6-4; abundance: .; j_gene: TRBJ2-5; CDR3aa: CASSVGPGGLETQYF; CDR3nt: TGTGCCAGCAGTGTTGGTCCCGGGGGGCTGGAGACCCAGTACTTC
d_gene: TRBD1; v_gene: TRBV29-1; abundance: .; j_gene: TRBJ1-6; CDR3aa: CSVSGGGDSPLHF; CDR3nt: TGCAGCGTTTCAGGAGGGGGCGATTCACCCCTCCACTTT
d_gene: .; v_gene: TRBV6-5; abundance: .; j_gene: TRBJ2-3; CDR3aa: CASREGPTTDTQYF; CDR3nt: TGTGCCAGCAGGGAGGGCCCTACAACAGATACGCAGTATTTT
d_gene: .; v_gene: TRBV29-1; abundance: .; j_gene: TRBJ1-1; CDR3aa: CSVHRATNTEAFF; CDR3nt: TGCAGCGTTCACAGGGCGACGAACACTGAAGCTTTCTTT
d_gene: TRBD2; v_gene: TRBV3-1/TRBV3-2; abundance: .; j_gene: TRBJ2-5; CDR3aa: CASSQNGLASGYQETQYF; CDR3nt: TGTGCCAGCAGCCAAAACGGGTTAGCTAGCGGGTACCAAGAGACCCAGTACTTC
d_gene: .; v_gene: TRBV21-1; abundance: .; j_gene: TRBJ1-3; CDR3aa: CASSSYPGTDGNTIYF; CDR3nt: TGTGCCAGCAGCTCCTACCCCGGGACAGACGGAAACACCATATATTTT
d_gene: .; v_gene: TRBV19; abundance: many; j_gene: TRBJ1-1; CDR3aa: CASSIGAQRNTEAFF; CDR3nt: TGTGCCAGTAGTATTGGGGCCCAGAGGAACACTGAAGCTTTCTTT
d_gene: TRBD1; v_gene: TRBV3-1/TRBV3-2; abundance: .; j_gene: TRBJ2-7; CDR3aa: CASSQDPRGNYEQYF; CDR3nt: TGTGCCAGCAGCCAAGATCCCAGGGGGAACTACGAGCAGTACTTC
d_gene: .; v_gene: TRBV7-9; abundance: .; j_gene: TRBJ2-7; CDR3aa: CASSRSQAPRYEQYF; CDR3nt: TGTGCCAGCAGCCGATCCCAGGCGCCCCGCTACGAGCAGTACTTC
d_gene: TRBD2; v_gene: TRBV9; abundance: few; j_gene: TRBJ2-1; CDR3aa: CASSSGGANNEQFF; CDR3nt: TGTGCCAGCAGCTCCGGGGGGGCGAACAATGAGCAGTTCTTC
d_gene: .; v_gene: TRBV7-2; abundance: .; j_gene: TRBJ1-2; CDR3aa: CASSLDPTGSSDYTF; CDR3nt: TGTGCCAGCAGCTTAGACCCAACAGGTTCCTCTGACTACACCTTC
d_gene: .; v_gene: TRBV28; abundance: once; j_gene: TRBJ2-1; CDR3aa: CASSSEGEGRDEQFF; CDR3nt: TGTGCCAGCAGTTCCGAGGGGGAGGGGAGGGATGAGCAGTTCTTC
d_gene: .; v_gene: TRBV5-1; abundance: once; j_gene: TRBJ1-3; CDR3aa: CASSAGVSGNTIYF; CDR3nt: TGCGCCAGCTCGGCGGGGGTCTCTGGAAACACCATATATTTT
d_gene: TRBD2; v_gene: TRBV10-2; abundance: .; j_gene: TRBJ2-2; CDR3aa: CASNLRTSGGALGTGELFF; CDR3nt: TGCGCCAGCAATCTCCGGACTAGCGGGGGGGCCCTGGGCACCGGGGAGCTGTTTTTT
d_gene: TRBD2; v_gene: TRBV9; abundance: .; j_gene: TRBJ2-1; CDR3aa: CASSGRGGLYDEQFF; CDR3nt: TGTGCCAGCAGCGGACGGGGGGGCCTTTACGATGAGCAGTTCTTC
d_gene: .; v_gene: TRBV11-3; abundance: once; j_gene: TRBJ2-3; CDR3aa: CASSRTLGGADTQYF; CDR3nt: TGTGCCAGCAGCCGAACTCTAGGGGGTGCAGATACGCAGTATTTT
d_gene: TRBD1; v_gene: TRBV3-1/TRBV3-2; abundance: .; j_gene: TRBJ1-3; CDR3aa: CASSQGSQGAGGNTIYF; CDR3nt: TGTGCCAGCAGCCAAGGATCACAGGGGGCGGGTGGAAACACCATATATTTT
d_gene: TRBD2; v_gene: TRBV28; abundance: once; j_gene: TRBJ2-2; CDR3aa: CAGLAGTGELFF; CDR3nt: TGTGCCGGGCTAGCGGGGACCGGGGAGCTGTTTTTT
d_gene: .; v_gene: TRBV19; abundance: .; j_gene: TRBJ1-1; CDR3aa: CASSIRGGEAFF; CDR3nt: TGTGCCAGTAGTATTAGGGGCGGAGAAGCTTTCTTT
d_gene: TRBD2; v_gene: TRBV3-1/TRBV3-2; abundance: .; j_gene: TRBJ2-2; CDR3aa: CASSRGLAGWPGELFF; CDR3nt: TGTGCCAGCAGCCGCGGGCTAGCGGGCTGGCCCGGGGAGCTGTTTTTT
d_gene: TRBD1; v_gene: TRBV11-1; abundance: .; j_gene: TRBJ2-7; CDR3aa: CASSQGQGTAGEQYF; CDR3nt: TGTGCCAGCAGCCAGGGACAGGGAACGGCGGGGGAGCAGTACTTC